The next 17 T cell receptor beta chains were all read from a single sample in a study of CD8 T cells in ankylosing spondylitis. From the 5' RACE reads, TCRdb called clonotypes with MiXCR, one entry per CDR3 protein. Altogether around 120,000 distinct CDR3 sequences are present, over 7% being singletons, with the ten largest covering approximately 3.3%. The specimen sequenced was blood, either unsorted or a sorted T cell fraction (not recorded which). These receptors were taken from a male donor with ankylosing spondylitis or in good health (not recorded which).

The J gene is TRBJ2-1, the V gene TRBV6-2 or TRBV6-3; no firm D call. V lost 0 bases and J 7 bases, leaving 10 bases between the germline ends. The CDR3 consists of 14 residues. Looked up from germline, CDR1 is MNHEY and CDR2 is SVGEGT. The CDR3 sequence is CASSYSSVWNEQFF. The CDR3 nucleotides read TGTGCCAGCAGTTACTCGAGCGTCTGGAATGAGCAGTTCTTC.

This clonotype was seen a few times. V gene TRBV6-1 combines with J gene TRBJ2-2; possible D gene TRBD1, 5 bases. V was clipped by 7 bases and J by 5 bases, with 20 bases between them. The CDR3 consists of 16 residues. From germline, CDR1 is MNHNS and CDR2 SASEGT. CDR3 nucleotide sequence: TGTGCCAGCACCCACTGGGGCGGCTTCCAGACCGGGGAGCTGTTTTTT. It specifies CASTHWGGFQTGELFF.

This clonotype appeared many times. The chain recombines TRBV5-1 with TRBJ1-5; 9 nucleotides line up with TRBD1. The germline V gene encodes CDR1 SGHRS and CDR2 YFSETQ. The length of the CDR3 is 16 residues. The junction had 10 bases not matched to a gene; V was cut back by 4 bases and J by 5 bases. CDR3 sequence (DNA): TGCGCCAGCAGCAAGGACAGGGGAAACCACCATCAGCCCCAGCATTTT. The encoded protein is CASSKDRGNHHQPQHF.

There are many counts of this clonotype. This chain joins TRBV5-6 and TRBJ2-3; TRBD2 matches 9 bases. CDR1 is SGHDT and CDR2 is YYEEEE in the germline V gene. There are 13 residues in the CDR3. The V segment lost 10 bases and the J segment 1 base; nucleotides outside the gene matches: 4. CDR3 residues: CACRTSGTDTQYF. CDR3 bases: TGTGCCTGTCGGACTAGCGGCACAGATACGCAGTATTTT.

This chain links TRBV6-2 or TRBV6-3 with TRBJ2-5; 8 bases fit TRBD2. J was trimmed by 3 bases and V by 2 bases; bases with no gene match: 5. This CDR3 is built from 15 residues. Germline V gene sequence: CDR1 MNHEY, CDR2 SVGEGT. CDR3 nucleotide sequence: TGTGCCAGCAGTTACGACGGGACTAGGAAAGAGACCCAGTACTTC. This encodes CASSYDGTRKETQYF.

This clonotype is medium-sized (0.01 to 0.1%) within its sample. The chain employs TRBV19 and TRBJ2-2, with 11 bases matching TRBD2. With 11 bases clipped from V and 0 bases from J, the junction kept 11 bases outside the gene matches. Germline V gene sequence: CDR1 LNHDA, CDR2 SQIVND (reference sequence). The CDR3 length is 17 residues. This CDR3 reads CASTGLAEPANTGELFF. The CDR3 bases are TGTGCCTCGACGGGACTAGCGGAACCCGCGAACACCGGGGAGCTGTTTTTT.

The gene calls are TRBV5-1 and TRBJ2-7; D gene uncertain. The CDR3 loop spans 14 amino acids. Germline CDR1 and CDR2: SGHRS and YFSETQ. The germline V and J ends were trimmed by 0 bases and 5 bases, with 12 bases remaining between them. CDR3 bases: TGCGCCAGCAGCTTGGAAGGGTCCGTCAACGAGCAGTACTTC. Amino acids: CASSLEGSVNEQYF.

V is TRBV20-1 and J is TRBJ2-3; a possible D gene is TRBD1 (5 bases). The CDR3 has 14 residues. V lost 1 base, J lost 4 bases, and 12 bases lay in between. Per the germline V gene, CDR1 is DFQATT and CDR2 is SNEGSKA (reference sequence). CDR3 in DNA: TGCAGTGCTAGAGCCAGGGCTTCCCCAGATACGCAGTATTTT. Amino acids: CSARARASPDTQYF.

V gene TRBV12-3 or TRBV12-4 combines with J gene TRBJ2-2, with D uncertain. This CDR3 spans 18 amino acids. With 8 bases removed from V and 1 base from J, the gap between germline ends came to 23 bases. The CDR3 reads CASCPDASWGWNTGELFF. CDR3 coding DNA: TGTGCCAGCTGTCCTGACGCTTCTTGGGGTTGGAACACCGGGGAGCTGTTTTTT.

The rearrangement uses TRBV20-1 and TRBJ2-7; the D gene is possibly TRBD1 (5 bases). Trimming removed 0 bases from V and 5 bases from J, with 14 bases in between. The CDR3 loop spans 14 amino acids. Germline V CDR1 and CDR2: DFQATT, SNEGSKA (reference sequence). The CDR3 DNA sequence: TGCAGTGCTAGAGATTTAGGGGAATTACACGAGCAGTACTTC. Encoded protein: CSARDLGELHEQYF.

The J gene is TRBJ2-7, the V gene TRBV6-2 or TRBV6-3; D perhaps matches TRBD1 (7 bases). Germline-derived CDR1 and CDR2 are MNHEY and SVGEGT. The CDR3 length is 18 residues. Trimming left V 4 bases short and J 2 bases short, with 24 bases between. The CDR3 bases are TGTGCCAGCAGTTCTTTAAGATCGACAGGGACTCCGACCTACGAGCAGTACTTC. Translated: CASSSLRSTGTPTYEQYF.

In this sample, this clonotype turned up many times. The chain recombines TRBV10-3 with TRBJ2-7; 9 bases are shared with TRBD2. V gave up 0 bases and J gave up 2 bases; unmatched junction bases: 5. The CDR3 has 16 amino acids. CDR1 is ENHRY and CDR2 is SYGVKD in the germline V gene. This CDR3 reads CAISESASGVTYEQYF. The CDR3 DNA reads TGTGCCATCAGTGAGTCGGCTAGCGGGGTTACCTACGAGCAGTACTTC.

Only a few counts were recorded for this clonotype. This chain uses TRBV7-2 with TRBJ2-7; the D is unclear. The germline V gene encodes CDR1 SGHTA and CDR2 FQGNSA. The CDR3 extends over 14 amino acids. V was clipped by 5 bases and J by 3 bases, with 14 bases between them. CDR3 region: CASSPSTGRYEQYF. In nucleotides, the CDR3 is TGTGCCAGCAGCCCATCCACCGGCCGCTACGAGCAGTACTTC.

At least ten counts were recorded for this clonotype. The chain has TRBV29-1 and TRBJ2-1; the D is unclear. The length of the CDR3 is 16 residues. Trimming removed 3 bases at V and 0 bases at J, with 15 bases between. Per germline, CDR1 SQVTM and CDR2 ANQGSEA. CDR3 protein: CSVDLPPGRSYNEQFF. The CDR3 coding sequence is TGCAGCGTTGATCTGCCACCGGGTCGCTCCTACAATGAGCAGTTCTTC.

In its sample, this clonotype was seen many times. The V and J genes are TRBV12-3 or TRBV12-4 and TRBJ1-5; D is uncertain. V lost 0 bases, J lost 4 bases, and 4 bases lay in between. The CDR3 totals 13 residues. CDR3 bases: TGTGCCAGCAGTTTAGCGACTAATCAGCCCCAGCATTTT. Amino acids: CASSLATNQPQHF.

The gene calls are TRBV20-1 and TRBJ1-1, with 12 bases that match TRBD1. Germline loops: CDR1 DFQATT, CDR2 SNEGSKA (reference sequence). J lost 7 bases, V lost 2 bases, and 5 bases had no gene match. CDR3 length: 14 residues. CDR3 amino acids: CSARSGQGAGEAFF. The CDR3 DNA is TGCAGTGCTAGATCGGGACAGGGGGCTGGTGAAGCTTTCTTT.

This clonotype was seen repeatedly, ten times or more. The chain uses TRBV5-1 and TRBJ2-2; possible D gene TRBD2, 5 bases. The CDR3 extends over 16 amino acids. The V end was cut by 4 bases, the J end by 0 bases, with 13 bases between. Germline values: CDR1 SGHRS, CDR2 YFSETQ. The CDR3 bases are TGCGCCAGCAGCGGCCAGGTTAGCGCGAACACCGGGGAGCTGTTTTTT. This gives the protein CASSGQVSANTGELFF.